The clone carrying this T cell receptor beta chain was observed at least ten times. In germline, CDR1 is SGHRS, CDR2 YFSETQ. The CDR3 is made up of 14 amino acids. The V gene lost 5 bases and the J gene lost 6 bases, with 15 bases spanning the gap. Regarding time point: newly diagnosed GD, antithyroid drugs for less than 3 months. The TCR library was made from RNA extracted from PBMCs. The entry originates in a study of regulatory T cells in long-lasting Graves disease. Researchers made TCR beta libraries by using iRepertoire HTBI primers and running Arm-PCR on CDR3 regions. TCRdb re-called the multiplex PCR reads with MiXCR, one entry per CDR3 protein. The table lists 350,000 to 550,000 distinct CDR3 sequences, just under 15% of them singletons. A further study also used this sample, focusing on T cells in Graves' hyperthyroidism and ophthalmopathy.

Specimen: peripheral blood mononuclear cells (PBMCs), collected at new diagnosis, from a patient treated with antithyroid drugs. The source is a woman under 40 with Graves disease. The genes are TRBV5-1 and TRBJ1-5, with no clear D. This CDR3 is CASSLVGLSQPQHF. CDR3 nucleotides: TGCGCCAGCAGTCTTGTTGGGCTAAGTCAGCCCCAGCATTTT.